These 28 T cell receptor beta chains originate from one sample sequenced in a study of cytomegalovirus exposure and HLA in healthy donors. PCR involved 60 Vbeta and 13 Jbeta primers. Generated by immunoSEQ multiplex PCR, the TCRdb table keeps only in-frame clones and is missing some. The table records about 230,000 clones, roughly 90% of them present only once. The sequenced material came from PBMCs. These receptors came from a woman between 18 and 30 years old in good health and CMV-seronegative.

The CDR3 protein is CAWRTKGASNQPQHF. CDR3 bases: TGTGCCTGGAGGACTAAGGGAGCTAGCAATCAGCCCCAGCATTTT. This chain links TRBV30 with TRBJ1-5; D ambiguous. Germline V gene lookup returns CDR1 GTSNPN and CDR2 SVGIG (reference sequence). V shed 3 bases and J shed 0 bases, with 12 bases lying between them. The CDR3 is made up of 15 amino acids.

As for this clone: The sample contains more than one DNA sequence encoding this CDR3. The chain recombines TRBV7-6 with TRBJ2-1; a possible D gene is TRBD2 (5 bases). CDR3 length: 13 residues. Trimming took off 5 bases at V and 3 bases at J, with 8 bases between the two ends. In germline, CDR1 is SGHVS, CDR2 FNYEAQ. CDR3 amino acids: CASSLGLYNEQFF. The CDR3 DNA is TGTGCCAGCAGCCTAGGACTCTACAATGAGCAGTTCTTC.

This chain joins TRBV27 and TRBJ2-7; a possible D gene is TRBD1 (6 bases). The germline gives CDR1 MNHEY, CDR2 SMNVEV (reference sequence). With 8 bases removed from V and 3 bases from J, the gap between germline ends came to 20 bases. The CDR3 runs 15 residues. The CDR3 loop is CASPSRDILNYEQYF. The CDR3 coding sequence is TGTGCCAGCCCCTCCCGGGACATCCTGAACTACGAGCAGTACTTC.

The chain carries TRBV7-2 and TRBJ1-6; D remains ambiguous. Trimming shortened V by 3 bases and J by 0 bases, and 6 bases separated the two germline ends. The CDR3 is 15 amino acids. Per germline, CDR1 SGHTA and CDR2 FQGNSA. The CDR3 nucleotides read TGTGCCAGCAGCTTCTGGAGCTCCTATAATTCACCCCTCCACTTT. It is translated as CASSFWSSYNSPLHF.

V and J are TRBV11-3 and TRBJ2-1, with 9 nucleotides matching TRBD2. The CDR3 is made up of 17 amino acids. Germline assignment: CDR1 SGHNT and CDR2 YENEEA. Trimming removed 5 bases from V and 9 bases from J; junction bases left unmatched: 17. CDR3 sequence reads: CASSPEIAGAPYPEQFF. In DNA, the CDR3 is TGTGCCAGCAGCCCCGAAATAGCGGGAGCGCCCTACCCTGAGCAGTTCTTC.

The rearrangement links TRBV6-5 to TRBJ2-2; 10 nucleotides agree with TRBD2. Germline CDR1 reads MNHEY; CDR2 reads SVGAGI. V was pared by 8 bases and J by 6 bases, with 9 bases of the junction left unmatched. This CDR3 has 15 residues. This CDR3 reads CASGSLAGVPGELFF. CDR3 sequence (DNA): TGTGCCAGCGGCTCGCTAGCGGGAGTGCCCGGGGAGCTGTTTTTT.

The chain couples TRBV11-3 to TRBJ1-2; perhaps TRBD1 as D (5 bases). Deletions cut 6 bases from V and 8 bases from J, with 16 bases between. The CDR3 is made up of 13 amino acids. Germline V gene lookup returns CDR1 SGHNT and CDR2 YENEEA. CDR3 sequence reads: CASSKARGEGYTF. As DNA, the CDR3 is TGTGCCAGCAGTAAAGCCCGGGGGGAGGGCTACACCTTC. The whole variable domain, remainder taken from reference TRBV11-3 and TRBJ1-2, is EAGVVQSPRYKIIEKKQPVAFWCNPISGHNTLYWYLQNLGQGPELLIRYENEEAVDDSQLPKDRFSAERLKGVDSTLKIQPAELGDSAVYLCASSKARGEGYTFGSGTRLTVV.

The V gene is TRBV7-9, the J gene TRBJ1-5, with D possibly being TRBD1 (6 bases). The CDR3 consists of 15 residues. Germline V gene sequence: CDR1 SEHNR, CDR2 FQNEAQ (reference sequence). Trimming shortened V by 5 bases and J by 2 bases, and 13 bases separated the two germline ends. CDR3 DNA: TGTGCCAGCAGCCCCCGAGGGGGGGGCAATCAGCCCCAGCATTTT. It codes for CASSPRGGGNQPQHF.

CDR3: CASSPRVFSYNSPLHF. CDR3 bases: TGTGCCAGCAGTCCCCGGGTGTTCTCCTATAATTCACCCCTCCACTTT. The rearrangement links TRBV27 to TRBJ1-6; no definite D call. Germline V gene lookup returns CDR1 MNHEY and CDR2 SMNVEV (reference sequence). The CDR3 runs 16 residues. Trimming stripped 5 bases from V and 0 bases from J, with 11 bases between.

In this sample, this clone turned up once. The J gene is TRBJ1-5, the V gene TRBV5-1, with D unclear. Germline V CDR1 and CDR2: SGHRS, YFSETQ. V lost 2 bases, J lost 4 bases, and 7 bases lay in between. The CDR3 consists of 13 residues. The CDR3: CASSLAGNQPQHF. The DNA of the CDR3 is TGCGCCAGCAGCTTAGCCGGGAATCAGCCCCAGCATTTT.

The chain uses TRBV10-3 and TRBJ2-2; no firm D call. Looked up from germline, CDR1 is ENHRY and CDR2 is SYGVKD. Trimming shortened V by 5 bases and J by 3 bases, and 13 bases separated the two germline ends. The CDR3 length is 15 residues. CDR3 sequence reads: CAISRRSEYTGELFF. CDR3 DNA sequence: TGTGCCATCAGTCGGCGGTCGGAGTACACCGGGGAGCTGTTTTTT.

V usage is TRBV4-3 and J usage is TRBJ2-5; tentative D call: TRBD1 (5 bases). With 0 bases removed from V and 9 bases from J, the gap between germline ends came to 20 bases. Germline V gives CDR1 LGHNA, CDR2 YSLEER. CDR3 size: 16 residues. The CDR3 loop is CASSQDLVRVTQPQYF. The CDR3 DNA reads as TGCGCCAGCAGCCAAGATCTAGTCAGGGTAACCCAACCCCAGTACTTC.

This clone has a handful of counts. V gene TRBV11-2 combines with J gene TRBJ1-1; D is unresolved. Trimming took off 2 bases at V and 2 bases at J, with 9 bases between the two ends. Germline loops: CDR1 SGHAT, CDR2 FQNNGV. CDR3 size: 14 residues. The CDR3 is CASSLQVDNTEAFF. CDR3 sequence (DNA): TGTGCCAGCAGCTTACAGGTGGATAACACTGAAGCTTTCTTT.

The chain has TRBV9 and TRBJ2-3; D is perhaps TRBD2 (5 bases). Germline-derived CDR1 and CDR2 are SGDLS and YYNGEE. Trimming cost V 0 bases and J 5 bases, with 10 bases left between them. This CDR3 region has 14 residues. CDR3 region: CASSVGLSVDTQYF. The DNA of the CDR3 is TGTGCCAGCAGCGTAGGACTATCGGTAGATACGCAGTATTTT.

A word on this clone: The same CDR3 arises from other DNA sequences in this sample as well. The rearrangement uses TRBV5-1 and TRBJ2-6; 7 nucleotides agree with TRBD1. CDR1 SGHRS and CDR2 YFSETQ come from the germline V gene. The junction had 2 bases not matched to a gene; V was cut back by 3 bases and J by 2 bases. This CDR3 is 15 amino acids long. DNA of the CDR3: TGCGCCAGCAGCTCCCAGGGGGCTGGGGCCAACGTCCTGACTTTC. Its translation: CASSSQGAGANVLTF.

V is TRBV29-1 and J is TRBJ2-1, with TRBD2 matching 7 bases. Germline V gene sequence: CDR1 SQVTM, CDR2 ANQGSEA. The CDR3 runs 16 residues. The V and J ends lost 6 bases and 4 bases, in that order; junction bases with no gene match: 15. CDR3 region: CSVVSGGRGEYNEQFF. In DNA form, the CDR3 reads TGCAGCGTCGTGAGTGGCGGGAGAGGGGAGTACAATGAGCAGTTCTTC.

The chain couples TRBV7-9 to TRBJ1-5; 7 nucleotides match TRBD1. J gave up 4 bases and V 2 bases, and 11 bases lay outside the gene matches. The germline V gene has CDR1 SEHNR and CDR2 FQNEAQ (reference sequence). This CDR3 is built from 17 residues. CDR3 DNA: TGTGCCAGCAGCTTATGGGTTGGCGGGACAGTTAATCAGCCCCAGCATTTT. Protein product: CASSLWVGGTVNQPQHF.

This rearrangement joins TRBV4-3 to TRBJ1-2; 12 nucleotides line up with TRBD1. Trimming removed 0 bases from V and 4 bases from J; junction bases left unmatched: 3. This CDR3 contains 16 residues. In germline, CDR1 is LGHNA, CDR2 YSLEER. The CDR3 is CASSQEPGQGAYGYTF. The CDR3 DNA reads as TGCGCCAGCAGCCAAGAGCCGGGACAGGGGGCCTATGGCTACACCTTC.

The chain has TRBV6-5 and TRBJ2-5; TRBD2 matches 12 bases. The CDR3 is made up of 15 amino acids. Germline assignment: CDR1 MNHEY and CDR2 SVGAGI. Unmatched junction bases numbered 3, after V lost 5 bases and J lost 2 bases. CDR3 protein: CASSRGLAGQETQYF. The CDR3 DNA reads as TGTGCCAGCAGTCGGGGACTAGCGGGTCAAGAGACCCAGTACTTC.

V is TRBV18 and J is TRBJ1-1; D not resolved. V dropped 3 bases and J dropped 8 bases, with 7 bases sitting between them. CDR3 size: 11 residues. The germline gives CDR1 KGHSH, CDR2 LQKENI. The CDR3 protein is CASSPSTEAFF. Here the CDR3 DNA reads TGTGCCAGCTCACCGTCGACAGAAGCTTTCTTT.

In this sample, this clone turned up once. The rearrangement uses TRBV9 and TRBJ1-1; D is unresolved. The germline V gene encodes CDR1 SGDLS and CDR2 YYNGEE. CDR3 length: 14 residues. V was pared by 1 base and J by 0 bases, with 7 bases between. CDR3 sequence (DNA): TGTGCCAGCAGCGTACAAGACATGAACACTGAAGCTTTCTTT. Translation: CASSVQDMNTEAFF. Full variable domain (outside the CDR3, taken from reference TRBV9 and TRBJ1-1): DSGVTQTPKHLITATGQRVTLRCSPRSGDLSVYWYQQSLDQGLQFLIQYYNGEERAKGNILERFSAQQFPDLHSELNLSSLELGDSALYFCASSVQDMNTEAFFGQGTRLTVV.

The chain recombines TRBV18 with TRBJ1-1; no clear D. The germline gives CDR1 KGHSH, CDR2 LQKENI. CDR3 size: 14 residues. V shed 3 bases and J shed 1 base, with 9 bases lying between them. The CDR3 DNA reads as TGTGCCAGCTCACCGAGAGCGGAGAACACTGAAGCTTTCTTT. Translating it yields CASSPRAENTEAFF.

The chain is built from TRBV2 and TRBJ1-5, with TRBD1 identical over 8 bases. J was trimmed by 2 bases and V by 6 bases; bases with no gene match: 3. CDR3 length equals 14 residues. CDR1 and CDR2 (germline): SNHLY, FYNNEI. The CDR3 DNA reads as TGTGCCAGCAGAGGACAGGGCGGCAATCAGCCCCAGCATTTT. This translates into CASRGQGGNQPQHF.

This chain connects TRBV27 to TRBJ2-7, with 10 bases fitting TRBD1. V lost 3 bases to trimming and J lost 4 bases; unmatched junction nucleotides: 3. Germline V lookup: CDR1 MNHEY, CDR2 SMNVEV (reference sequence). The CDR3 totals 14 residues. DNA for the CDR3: TGTGCCAGCAGTTTGACAGGGGGCATGTACGAGCAGTACTTC. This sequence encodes CASSLTGGMYEQYF.

Written as DNA, the CDR3 is TGTGCCATCAGTGATCCCACCACGGGGATGACAGATACGCAGTATTTT. Translated: CAISDPTTGMTDTQYF. The genes are TRBV10-3 and TRBJ2-3; D perhaps matches TRBD2 (5 bases). V was cut by 3 bases and J by 3 bases, with 16 bases left in between. Looked up from germline, CDR1 is ENHRY and CDR2 is SYGVKD. This CDR3 comprises 16 residues.

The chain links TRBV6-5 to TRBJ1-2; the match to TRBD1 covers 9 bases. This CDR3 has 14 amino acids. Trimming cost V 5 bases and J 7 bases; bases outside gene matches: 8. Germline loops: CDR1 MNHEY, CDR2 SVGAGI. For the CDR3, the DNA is TGTGCCAGCAGTCAACAGGGGGCTGGTCGTGGCTACACCTTC. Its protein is CASSQQGAGRGYTF.

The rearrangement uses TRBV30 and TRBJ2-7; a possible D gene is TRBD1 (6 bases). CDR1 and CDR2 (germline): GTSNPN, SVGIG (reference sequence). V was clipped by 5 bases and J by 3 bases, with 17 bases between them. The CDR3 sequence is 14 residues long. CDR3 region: CAWGTGLGSYEQYF. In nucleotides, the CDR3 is TGTGCCTGGGGAACAGGGCTGGGGAGCTACGAGCAGTACTTC.

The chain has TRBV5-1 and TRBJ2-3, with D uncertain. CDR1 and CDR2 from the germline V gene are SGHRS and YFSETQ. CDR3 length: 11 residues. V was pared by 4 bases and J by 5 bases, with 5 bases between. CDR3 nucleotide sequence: TGCGCCAGCAGCCCGGGAGATACGCAGTATTTT. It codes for CASSPGDTQYF.